The clone carrying this T cell receptor beta chain appeared many times. Its specificity is not known. MiXCR, run by TCRdb on the 5' RACE reads, gives a single entry per CDR3 protein. The table lists roughly 57,000 distinct CDR3 sequences, under 25% of them singletons. Cells sorted as Tregs were CD4+, CD25+ and CD127-/low. The study's findings and limits: The TCR gene usage of tumor memory CD4+ T cells clustered together with blood and lymph node memory CD4+ cells and with lymph node naive CD4+ cells.

The TCR comes from a female donor with breast cancer. Material for sequencing was tumor-infiltrating Tregs sorted from the breast tumor.

In DNA form, the CDR3 reads TGTGCCAGCAGCCTTAACCCGGGACACACAGATACGCAGTATTTT. As protein: CASSLNPGHTDTQYF. This chain joins TRBV7-3 and TRBJ2-3, with D perhaps matching TRBD1 (6 bases). V was clipped by 5 bases and J by 2 bases, with 14 bases between them. Germline CDR1 reads SGHTA; CDR2 reads FQGTGA. The CDR3 consists of 15 residues.